Given below is one TCR beta chain in context. The target antigen is unknown. The data belong to a study of blood T cells in healthy people across ages. CDR1 and CDR2 (germline): SNHLY, FYNNEI. J was trimmed by 0 bases and V by 8 bases; bases with no gene match: 7. The CDR3 is 14 amino acids. Sample-barcoded 5' priming and a J-beta primer mix drove a second PCR of roughly 7 to 11 cycles. From the 5' RACE reads, TCRdb called clonotypes with MiXCR, one entry per CDR3 protein. This table holds around 1,800,000 distinct CDR3 sequences, 30% to 40% found once. Study results and limitations: Unknown CMV status may confound age-related changes in expanded clones.

Input material: blood. This receptor was taken from a human donor in good health. This chain joins TRBV2 and TRBJ2-7; 7 positions agree with TRBD1. The CDR3 here is CASRGQIYSYEQYF. DNA of the CDR3: TGTGCCAGCCGGGGACAGATCTACTCCTACGAGCAGTACTTC.